These 7 T cell receptor beta chains were all obtained from the same sample, sequenced in a study of graft-versus-host responses after intestinal transplantation. Data came from immunoSEQ multiplex PCR; TCRdb stores just in-frame clones and leaves some out. The repertoire holds about 130,000 clones, around nine tenths seen once, with over 0.15% in the top ten. Their recognized antigens are unknown. This sample comprised unstimulated CD4+ T cells sorted from spleen or lymph node cells, obtained before intestinal transplant. These receptors originate from a human donor who received an intestinal transplant.

The chain joins TRBV19 to TRBJ1-4; 7 bases are a match to TRBD1. The junction had 4 bases not matched to a gene; V was cut back by 0 bases and J by 6 bases. This CDR3 contains 15 residues. Germline V CDR1 and CDR2: LNHDA, SQIVND (reference sequence). The CDR3 DNA reads TGTGCCAGTAGTATAGAGACAGGGATTCATGAAAAACTGTTTTTT. This encodes CASSIETGIHEKLFF.

V usage is TRBV6-1 and J usage is TRBJ1-2; D unresolved. V was clipped by 5 bases and J by 2 bases, with 12 bases between them. CDR3 length equals 14 residues. The germline CDR1 and CDR2 sequences are MNHNS and SASEGT. CDR3 DNA sequence: TGTGCCAGCAGTACCCCGATGACCAACTATGGCTACACCTTC. Translation: CASSTPMTNYGYTF.

The rearrangement links TRBV5-1 to TRBJ2-5; possible D gene TRBD2, 5 bases. This CDR3 comprises 14 residues. Trimming cost V 3 bases and J 1 base, with 10 bases left between them. From germline, CDR1 is SGHRS and CDR2 YFSETQ. This CDR3 is CASSYGESQETQYF. Written as DNA, the CDR3 is TGCGCCAGCAGCTACGGGGAAAGCCAAGAGACCCAGTACTTC.

The rearrangement joins TRBV7-9 to TRBJ2-3; tentatively, D is TRBD1 (5 bases). Germline assignment: CDR1 SEHNR and CDR2 FQNEAQ (reference sequence). The CDR3 runs to 16 residues. V was shortened by 2 bases and J by 0 bases, with 12 bases between the two germline ends. The CDR3 spells CASSLNRISSTDTQYF. CDR3 in DNA: TGTGCCAGCAGCTTAAACAGGATCTCTAGCACAGATACGCAGTATTTT.

The rearrangement joins TRBV5-4 to TRBJ2-2, with D perhaps TRBD2 (6 bases). The V end was cut by 0 bases, the J end by 7 bases, with 16 bases between. Germline CDR1 reads SGHNT; CDR2 reads YYREEE (reference sequence). This CDR3 comprises 16 residues. The CDR3 DNA sequence: TGTGCCAGCAGCTTGGCCGGTTTGGGGGGTATCGGGGAGCTGTTTTTT. Translated: CASSLAGLGGIGELFF.

The V call is TRBV11-2, the J call TRBJ1-3; maybe TRBD1 (5 bases). The CDR3 has 15 residues. Germline values: CDR1 SGHAT, CDR2 FQNNGV. V lost 4 bases and J lost 0, with 10 bases in between. The CDR3 loop reads CASSWGLRSGNTIYF. The CDR3 nucleotides read TGTGCCAGCAGCTGGGGACTCCGCTCTGGAAACACCATATATTTT.

The genes are TRBV6-5 and TRBJ1-2; D unclear. V shed 2 bases and J shed 7 bases, with 20 bases lying between them. The CDR3 sequence is 16 residues long. CDR1 and CDR2 from the germline V gene are MNHEY and SVGAGI. CDR3 sequence: CASSYGLPPRISGYTF. The CDR3 DNA reads TGTGCCAGCAGTTACGGTTTGCCGCCCCGGATTAGTGGCTACACCTTC.